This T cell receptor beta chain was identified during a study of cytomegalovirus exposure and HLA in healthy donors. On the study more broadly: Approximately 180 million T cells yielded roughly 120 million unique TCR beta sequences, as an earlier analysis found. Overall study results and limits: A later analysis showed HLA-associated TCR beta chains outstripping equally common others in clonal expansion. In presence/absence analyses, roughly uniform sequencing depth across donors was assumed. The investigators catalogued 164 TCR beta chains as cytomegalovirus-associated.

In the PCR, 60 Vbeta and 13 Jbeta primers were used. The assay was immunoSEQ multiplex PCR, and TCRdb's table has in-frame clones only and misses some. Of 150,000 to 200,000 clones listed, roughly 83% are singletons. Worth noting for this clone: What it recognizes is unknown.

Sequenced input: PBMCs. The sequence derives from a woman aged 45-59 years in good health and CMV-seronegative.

CDR3 sequence (DNA): TGTGCCAGCGCACTCCGGGTCGTAGAGGGTGGCTACACCTTC. This encodes CASALRVVEGGYTF. The rearrangement joins TRBV2 to TRBJ1-2; D remains ambiguous. The V end lost 8 bases, the J end lost 7 bases, and 20 bases lay between the germline ends. CDR1 SNHLY and CDR2 FYNNEI come from the germline V gene. The CDR3 spans 14 residues.